Listed here are 30 T cell receptor beta chains from one sample, sequenced in a study of T cell repertoires in cytomegalovirus infection. TCRdb used MiXCR to reprocess the reads, holding one entry per CDR3 protein. The sample records some 700,000 distinct CDR3 sequences, about a third being singletons. Input material: PBMCs. The source is a human donor in good health (CMV status not recorded). Some clones in this sample may be carry-over from other donors' samples.

This clonotype was picked up a small number of times. This chain joins TRBV28 and TRBJ2-7, with a possible D match to TRBD1 (6 bases). The ends were cut back, 10 bases at V and 3 bases at J, with 13 bases in the middle. Germline V gene lookup returns CDR1 MDHEN and CDR2 SYDVKM. This CDR3 comprises 12 residues. In DNA form, the CDR3 reads TGTGCCATCGGGCCGGACAGCTACGAGCAGTACTTC. Translating gives CAIGPDSYEQYF.

The chain employs TRBV6-6 and TRBJ1-6, with 7 positions matching TRBD1. CDR1 and CDR2 (germline): MNHNY, SVGAGI (reference sequence). The CDR3 runs to 15 residues. V gave up 7 bases and J gave up 9 bases; unmatched junction bases: 12. This CDR3 reads CASTSTGIGGSPLHF. The CDR3 nucleotides are TGTGCCAGCACCTCGACAGGGATCGGTGGTTCACCCCTCCACTTT.

A few counts support this clonotype. The V gene is TRBV6-1, the J gene TRBJ2-1; a weak D match, TRBD1 (5 bases). The germline V gene encodes CDR1 MNHNS and CDR2 SASEGT. Trimming took off 8 bases at V and 6 bases at J, with 20 bases between the two ends. The length of the CDR3 is 15 residues. The chain's CDR3 is CASLIRGHGFNEQFF. The CDR3 nucleotides read TGTGCCAGCCTGATAAGAGGACACGGCTTCAATGAGCAGTTCTTC.

V and J are TRBV28 and TRBJ1-5, with a weak D call TRBD1 (5 bases). Germline V gene sequence: CDR1 MDHEN, CDR2 SYDVKM. The V and J ends lost 5 bases and 1 base respectively, with 15 bases between them. The CDR3 sequence is 16 residues long. CDR3 sequence reads: CASSAEGQGSNQPQHF. The CDR3 DNA follows: TGTGCCAGCAGTGCCGAGGGGCAGGGCAGCAATCAGCCCCAGCATTTT.

This clonotype occurred a few times. The V gene is TRBV6-1, the J gene TRBJ1-5, with D possibly matching TRBD1 (6 bases). This CDR3 has 14 residues. The germline V gene has CDR1 MNHNS and CDR2 SASEGT. V was cut by 6 bases and J by 1 base, with 10 bases left in between. CDR3 sequence reads: CASRADRSNQPQHF. The CDR3 region has the DNA TGTGCCAGCAGGGCCGACAGGAGCAATCAGCCCCAGCATTTT.

This clonotype appeared a few times. The J gene is TRBJ1-4, the V gene TRBV28, with a possible D match to TRBD1 (5 bases). V was shortened by 8 bases and J by 8 bases, with 9 bases between the two germline ends. Germline V lookup: CDR1 MDHEN, CDR2 SYDVKM. The CDR3 totals 11 residues. The CDR3 bases are TGTGCCAGCGATGGACAAGAAAAACTGTTTTTT. It codes for CASDGQEKLFF.

This clonotype has just a few counts. This chain joins TRBV7-8 and TRBJ1-1; D is ambiguous. Trimming pared 2 bases from V and 0 bases from J, leaving 10 bases between. The CDR3 is 15 residues long. Germline values: CDR1 SGHVS, CDR2 FQNEAQ. The CDR3 sequence: CASSLIAGMNTEAFF. The DNA of the CDR3 is TGTGCCAGCAGCTTAATCGCGGGGATGAACACTGAAGCTTTCTTT.

The CDR3 DNA reads as TGTGCCAGCAGCCGAGGGACAAGGGAGCAAGAGACCCAGTACTTC. The encoded protein is CASSRGTREQETQYF. The chain carries TRBV28 and TRBJ2-5, with D possibly TRBD1 on 6 matching bases. CDR3 length: 15 amino acids. Per germline, CDR1 MDHEN and CDR2 SYDVKM. The V end lost 6 bases, the J end lost 2 bases, and 16 bases lay between the germline ends.

For the CDR3, the DNA is TGTGCCAGCAGCTTACGTATACTAGCGGGGACCTACGAGCAGTACTTC. This encodes CASSLRILAGTYEQYF. This sequence joins TRBV13 and TRBJ2-7, with 10 nucleotides matching TRBD2. Germline CDR1 and CDR2: PRHDT and FYEKMQ (reference sequence). Trimming at V came to 2 bases and at J to 2 bases, leaving 6 bases not matched to a gene. The CDR3 contains 16 residues.

The chain has TRBV28 and TRBJ1-2; no reliable D call. CDR3 length: 14 residues. Trimming pared 3 bases from V and 8 bases from J, leaving 16 bases between. Germline CDR1 is MDHEN and CDR2 is SYDVKM. The CDR3 DNA reads TGTGCCAGCAGTTTTAACGCCCAAATACCCGGCTACACCTTC. The encoded protein is CASSFNAQIPGYTF.

The rearrangement links TRBV5-5 to TRBJ1-4; a possible D gene is TRBD1 (5 bases). CDR1 is SGHKS and CDR2 is YYEKEE in the germline V gene (reference sequence). The CDR3 contains 14 residues. Between the trimmed V and J ends, which lost 0 bases and 10 bases, there was a span of 13 bases. The CDR3 nucleotides read TGTGCCAGCAGCTTGGTTCAGGGTTTACGAAAACTGTTTTTT. Translation: CASSLVQGLRKLFF.

The V call is TRBV29-1, the J call TRBJ2-1; D ambiguous. The V gene's germline CDR1 is SQVTM and CDR2 ANQGSEA. The length of the CDR3 is 10 residues. Trimming removed 6 bases from V and 10 bases from J, with 10 bases in between. CDR3 bases: TGCAGCGTGGGCTATCTGGAGCAGTTCTTC. Amino acids: CSVGYLEQFF.

This clonotype was recorded many times. The genes are TRBV7-2 and TRBJ2-1; 15 bases fit TRBD2. CDR1 is SGHTA and CDR2 is FQGNSA in the germline V gene. The CDR3 totals 15 residues. The junction had 1 base not matched to a gene; V was cut back by 3 bases and J by 7 bases. The DNA for the CDR3 is TGTGCCAGCAGCTTCGGGACTAGCGGGGGGAATGAGCAGTTCTTC. The encoded protein is CASSFGTSGGNEQFF.

This clonotype has more than one count but fewer than ten. J is TRBJ2-7 and V is TRBV28, with 7 bases aligning to TRBD2. CDR1 is MDHEN, CDR2 SYDVKM, per germline. The J segment lost 3 bases and the V segment lost 6 bases, leaving 14 bases of the junction unmatched. This CDR3 comprises 16 residues. CDR3: CASSRKGLPGVYEQYF. The CDR3 coding sequence is TGTGCCAGCAGCCGAAAGGGACTACCTGGGGTCTACGAGCAGTACTTC.

The rearrangement uses TRBV5-1 and TRBJ2-5; TRBD2 matches 9 bases. The V segment lost 1 base and the J segment 0 bases; nucleotides outside the gene matches: 7. This CDR3 contains 17 residues. Germline V CDR1 and CDR2: SGHRS, YFSETQ. The CDR3 sequence is CASSLTGLARYQETQYF. For the CDR3, the DNA is TGCGCCAGCAGCTTGACCGGACTAGCGAGGTACCAAGAGACCCAGTACTTC.

The chain carries TRBV6-1 and TRBJ2-5; a weak D match, TRBD2 (5 bases). CDR1 is MNHNS and CDR2 is SASEGT in the germline V gene. V shed 2 bases and J shed 5 bases, with 9 bases lying between them. The CDR3 spans 13 residues. CDR3 in DNA: TGTGCCAGCAGTGAATGGGAGTATGAGACCCAGTACTTC. This gives the protein CASSEWEYETQYF.

The chain uses TRBV10-3 and TRBJ2-7; possibly TRBD1 for D (6 bases). Trimming shortened V by 8 bases and J by 5 bases, and 13 bases separated the two germline ends. The CDR3 covers 12 residues. Germline CDR1 is ENHRY and CDR2 is SYGVKD. The CDR3 is CAIVTGRDEQYF. CDR3 DNA sequence: TGTGCCATCGTGACAGGCCGGGACGAGCAGTACTTC.

The rearrangement uses TRBV7-9 and TRBJ2-5; 9 bases are a match to TRBD2. Trimming removed 3 bases from V and 3 bases from J; junction bases left unmatched: 2. Per germline, CDR1 SEHNR and CDR2 FQNEAQ (reference sequence). CDR3 length equals 14 residues. The CDR3 nucleotides read TGTGCCAGCAGCTTGGCTAGCGGGGAAGAGACCCAGTACTTC. Translation: CASSLASGEETQYF.

The chain combines TRBV24-1 with TRBJ2-2; 11 positions match TRBD2. The J segment lost 5 bases and the V segment lost 5 bases, leaving 9 bases of the junction unmatched. The CDR3 runs to 17 residues. Germline CDR1 and CDR2: KGHDR and SFDVKD. The CDR3 is CATSVASGGLGTGELFF. The CDR3 DNA reads TGTGCCACCAGTGTCGCTAGCGGGGGGTTAGGAACCGGGGAGCTGTTTTTT.

The rearrangement uses TRBV6-2 or TRBV6-3 and TRBJ2-1; TRBD2 matches at 12 bases. The CDR3 has 18 amino acids. V shed 8 bases and J 1 base; nucleotides not matched to a gene: 12. Germline-derived CDR1 and CDR2 are MNHEY and SVGEGT. Here the CDR3 reads CASELLAGGNPSYNEQFF. DNA for the CDR3: TGTGCCAGCGAACTTCTAGCGGGAGGGAACCCTTCCTACAATGAGCAGTTCTTC.

Concerning this clonotype: Germline is not matched at one junction end, which may reflect a read error. The chain employs TRBV7-7 and TRBJ2-5; the D gene is possibly TRBD2 (7 bases). This CDR3 is built from 16 residues. The germline gives CDR1 SSHAT, CDR2 FNYEAQ (reference sequence). The CDR3 sequence: CASSPIRGGLKETQYF. CDR3 bases: TGTGCTAGCAGCCCTATTAGGGGGGGCCTCAAAGAGACCCAGTACTTC.

Remarks on this clonotype: Germline is not matched at one junction end, which may reflect a read error. This sequence joins TRBV6-6 and TRBJ2-7; 8 positions agree with TRBD1. Germline lookup yields CDR1 MNHNY and CDR2 SVGAGI (reference sequence). This CDR3 has 11 residues. The CDR3 nucleotides are TGTGCCAGCAGTTACTCGGGACAGGTCACTTTC. It encodes CASSYSGQVTF.

This clonotype has just a few counts. The rearrangement joins TRBV7-8 to TRBJ2-1; 8 bases are a match to TRBD1. Germline values: CDR1 SGHVS, CDR2 FQNEAQ. This CDR3 is 16 amino acids long. The V gene end was trimmed by 6 bases and the J gene end by 9 bases; junction bases not matched to a gene: 16. The CDR3 loop reads CASRSRRGLGVIEQFF. Here the CDR3 DNA reads TGTGCCAGCAGGTCACGCAGGGGGCTGGGTGTTATTGAGCAGTTCTTC.

This clonotype was picked up a small number of times. The rearrangement joins TRBV12-3 or TRBV12-4 to TRBJ2-4; D is undetermined. V lost 6 bases and J lost 0, with 15 bases in between. This CDR3 has 16 amino acids. CDR3 sequence reads: CASSPDVYLAKNIQYF. The DNA of the CDR3 is TGTGCCAGCAGCCCCGACGTCTATCTAGCCAAAAACATTCAGTACTTC.

This clonotype was counted only a few times. The chain couples TRBV11-2 to TRBJ2-4; D remains unclear. Deletions cut 5 bases from V and 2 bases from J, with 10 bases between. The CDR3 extends over 14 amino acids. Germline loops: CDR1 SGHAT, CDR2 FQNNGV. The DNA of the CDR3 is TGTGCCAGCAGCACGAGATCTACCAAAAACATTCAGTACTTC. Protein product: CASSTRSTKNIQYF.

V gene TRBV3-1 combines with J gene TRBJ2-5; perhaps TRBD2 as D (5 bases). CDR1 is LGHDT, CDR2 YNNKEL, per germline (reference sequence). Trimming pared 0 bases from V and 6 bases from J, leaving 23 bases between. The length of the CDR3 is 18 residues. The CDR3 region is CASSQDARAGQQIQTQYF. Written as DNA, the CDR3 is TGTGCCAGCAGCCAAGATGCGAGGGCGGGCCAACAAATACAGACCCAGTACTTC.

The count of this clonotype is one. The V gene is TRBV5-6, the J gene TRBJ1-1; weak D call: TRBD1 (5 bases). Germline V gives CDR1 SGHDT, CDR2 YYEEEE. V was clipped by 0 bases and J by 10 bases, with 13 bases between them. This CDR3 is 13 amino acids long. This chain's CDR3 is CASSLGRAGGAFF. CDR3 in DNA: TGTGCCAGCAGCTTGGGCCGGGCCGGGGGAGCTTTCTTT.

This clonotype appeared a few times. The chain has TRBV5-6 and TRBJ1-2; 9 bases agree with TRBD1. The junction had 10 bases not matched to a gene; V was cut back by 4 bases and J by 3 bases. The CDR3 sequence is 16 residues long. Germline-derived CDR1 and CDR2 are SGHDT and YYEEEE. In DNA, the CDR3 is TGTGCCAGCAGCGAAACCGGGACAGGGAGACACTATGGCTACACCTTC. Amino acids: CASSETGTGRHYGYTF.

A note on this clonotype: A much larger clonotype is one base distant, so this may be a read error. The chain recombines TRBV11-2 with TRBJ2-2; a possible D gene is TRBD1 (5 bases). The CDR3 has 14 amino acids. The germline V gene encodes CDR1 SGHAT and CDR2 FQNNGV. V dropped 5 bases and J dropped 4 bases, with 11 bases sitting between them. The CDR3 is CASSPGHLTGELFF. The CDR3 bases are TGTGCCAGCAGCCCTGGACACCTCACCGGGGAGCTGTTTTTT.

This chain's CDR3 is CASSYSSAGADTQYF. For the CDR3, the DNA is TGTGCCAGCAGTTACTCTTCAGCGGGGGCAGATACGCAGTATTTT. This chain links TRBV6-2 or TRBV6-3 with TRBJ2-3; 8 bases are shared with TRBD2. The CDR3 extends over 15 amino acids. In germline, CDR1 is MNHEY, CDR2 SVGEGT. Trimming at V came to 0 bases and at J to 4 bases, leaving 3 bases not matched to a gene.